What follows is one TCR beta chain and its context. The source of the sample is a study of T cell responses to AZD1222 COVID-19 vaccine. Data came from immunoSEQ multiplex PCR; TCRdb stores just in-frame clones and leaves some out. This sample yields some 74,000 clones, of which approximately 90% are seen a single time; 1.3% belongs to the top ten. The germline V gene has CDR1 MNHEY and CDR2 SVGAGI. There are 11 residues in the CDR3. The V gene lost 0 bases and the J gene lost 9 bases, with 3 bases spanning the gap. The receptor comes from an adult who received the AZD1222 COVID-19 vaccine. The sample consisted of peripheral blood, taken 28 days after the second AZD1222 dose. The rearrangement uses TRBV6-5 and TRBJ2-1; no reliable D call. CDR3 sequence (DNA): TGTGCCAGCAGTTACTCTGGTGAGCAGTTCTTC. It yields the protein CASSYSGEQFF.